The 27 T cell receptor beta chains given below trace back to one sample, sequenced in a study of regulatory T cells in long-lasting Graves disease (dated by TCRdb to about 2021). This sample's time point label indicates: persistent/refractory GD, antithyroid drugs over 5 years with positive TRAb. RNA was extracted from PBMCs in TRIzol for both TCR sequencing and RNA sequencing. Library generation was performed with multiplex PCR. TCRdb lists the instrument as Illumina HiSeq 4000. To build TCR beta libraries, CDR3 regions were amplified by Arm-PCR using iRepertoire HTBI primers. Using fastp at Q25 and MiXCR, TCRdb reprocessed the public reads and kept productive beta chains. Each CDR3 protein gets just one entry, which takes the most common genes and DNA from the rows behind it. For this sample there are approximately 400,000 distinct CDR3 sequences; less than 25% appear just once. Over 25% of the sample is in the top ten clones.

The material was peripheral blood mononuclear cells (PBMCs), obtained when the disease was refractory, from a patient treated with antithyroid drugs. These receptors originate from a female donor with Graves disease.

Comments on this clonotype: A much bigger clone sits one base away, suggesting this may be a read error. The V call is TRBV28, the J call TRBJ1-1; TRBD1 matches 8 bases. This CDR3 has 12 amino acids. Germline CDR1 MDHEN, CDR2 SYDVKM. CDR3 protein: CASRRQGHEALF. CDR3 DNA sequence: TGTGCCAGCAGGAGACAGGGGCATGAAGCTCTCTTT.

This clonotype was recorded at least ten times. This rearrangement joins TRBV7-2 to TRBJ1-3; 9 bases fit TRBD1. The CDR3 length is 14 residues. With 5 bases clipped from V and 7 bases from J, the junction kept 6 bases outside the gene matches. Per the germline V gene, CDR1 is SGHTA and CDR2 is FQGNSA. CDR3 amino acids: CASSKQGAVNTIYF. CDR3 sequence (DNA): TGTGCCAGCAGCAAACAGGGGGCTGTTAACACCATATATTTT.

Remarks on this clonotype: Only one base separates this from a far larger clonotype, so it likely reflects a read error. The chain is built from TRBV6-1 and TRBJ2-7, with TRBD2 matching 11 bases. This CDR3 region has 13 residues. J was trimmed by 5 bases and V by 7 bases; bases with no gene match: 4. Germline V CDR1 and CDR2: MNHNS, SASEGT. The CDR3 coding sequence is TGTGCCAGCAAGACTAGCGGGACCCACGAGCAGTACTTC. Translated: CASKTSGTHEQYF.

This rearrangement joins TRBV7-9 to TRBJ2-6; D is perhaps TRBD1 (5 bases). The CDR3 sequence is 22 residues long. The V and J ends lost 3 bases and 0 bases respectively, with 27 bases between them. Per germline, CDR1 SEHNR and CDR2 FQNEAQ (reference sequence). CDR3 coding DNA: TGTGCCAGCAGCTTTGGCTCCCCTTCCGATTCAGGGTTTAACTCTGGGGCCAACGTCCTGACTTTC. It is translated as CASSFGSPSDSGFNSGANVLTF. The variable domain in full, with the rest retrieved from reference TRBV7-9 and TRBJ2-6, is DTGVSQNPRHKITKRGQNVTFRCDPISEHNRLYWYRQTLGQGPEFLTYFQNEAQLEKSRLLSDRFSAERPKGSFSTLEIQRTEQGDSAMYLCASSFGSPSDSGFNSGANVLTFGAGSRLTVL.

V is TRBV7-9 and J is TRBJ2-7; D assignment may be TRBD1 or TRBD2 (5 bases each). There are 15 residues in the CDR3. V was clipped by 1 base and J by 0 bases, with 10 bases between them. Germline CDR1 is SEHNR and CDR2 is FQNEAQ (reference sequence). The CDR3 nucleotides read TGTGCCAGCAGCTTAGGGGACGGGGTCTCCTACGAGCAGTACTTC. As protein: CASSLGDGVSYEQYF.

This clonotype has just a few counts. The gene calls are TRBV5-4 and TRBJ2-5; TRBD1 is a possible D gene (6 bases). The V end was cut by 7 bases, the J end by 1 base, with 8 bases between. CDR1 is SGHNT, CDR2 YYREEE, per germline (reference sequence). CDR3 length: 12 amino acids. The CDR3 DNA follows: TGTGCCAGCGGGACACGCCAAGAGACCCAGTACTTC. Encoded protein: CASGTRQETQYF.

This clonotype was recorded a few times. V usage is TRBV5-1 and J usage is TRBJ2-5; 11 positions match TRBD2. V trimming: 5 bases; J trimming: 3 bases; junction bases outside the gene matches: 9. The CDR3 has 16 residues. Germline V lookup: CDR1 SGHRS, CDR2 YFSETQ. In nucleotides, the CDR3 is TGCGCCAGCAGATATCTAGCGGGAGGTACGGAAGAGACCCAGTACTTC. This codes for CASRYLAGGTEETQYF.

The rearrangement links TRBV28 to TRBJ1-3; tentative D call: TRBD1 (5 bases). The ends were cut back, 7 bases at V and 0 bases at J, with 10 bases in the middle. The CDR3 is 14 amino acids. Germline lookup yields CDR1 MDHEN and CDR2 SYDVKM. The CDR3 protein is CASIEGLSGNTIYF. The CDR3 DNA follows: TGTGCCAGCATTGAGGGGCTCTCTGGAAACACCATATATTTT.

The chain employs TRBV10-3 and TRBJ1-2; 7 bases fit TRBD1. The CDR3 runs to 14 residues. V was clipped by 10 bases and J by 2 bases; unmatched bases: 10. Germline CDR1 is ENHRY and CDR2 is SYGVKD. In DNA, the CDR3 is TGTGCCACCCGCACAGGGGCCCAAAACTATGGCTACACCTTC. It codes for CATRTGAQNYGYTF.

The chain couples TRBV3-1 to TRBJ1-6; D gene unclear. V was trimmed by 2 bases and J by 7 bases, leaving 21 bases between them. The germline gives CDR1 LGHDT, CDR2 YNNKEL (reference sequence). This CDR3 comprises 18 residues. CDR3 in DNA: TGTGCCAGCAGCCAACCCCCGTTCGGGATCCAGAGGAATTCACCCCTCCACTTT. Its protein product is CASSQPPFGIQRNSPLHF.

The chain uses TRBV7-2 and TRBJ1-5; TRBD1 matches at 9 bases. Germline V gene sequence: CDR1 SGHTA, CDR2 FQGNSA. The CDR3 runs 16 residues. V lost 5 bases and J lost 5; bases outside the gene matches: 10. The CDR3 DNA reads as TGTGCCAGCAGCGCGGGCGACAGGGGGGTGTATCAGCCCCAGCATTTT. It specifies CASSAGDRGVYQPQHF.

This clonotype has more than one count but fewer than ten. CDR3 sequence (DNA): TGCAGCGTTGATGGGCTAGTCGGTGAGCAGTACTTC. Amino acids: CSVDGLVGEQYF. The rearrangement joins TRBV29-1 to TRBJ2-7, with D uncertain. Trimming shortened V by 3 bases and J by 7 bases, and 13 bases separated the two germline ends. Germline V gene lookup returns CDR1 SQVTM and CDR2 ANQGSEA. This CDR3 is 12 amino acids long.

The CDR3: CASSLTGADEQYF. In DNA, the CDR3 is TGTGCCAGCAGCTTAACAGGGGCAGACGAGCAGTACTTC. The rearrangement uses TRBV7-9 and TRBJ2-7, with 7 bases that match TRBD1. Germline V gives CDR1 SEHNR, CDR2 FQNEAQ (reference sequence). V gave up 2 bases and J gave up 5 bases; unmatched junction bases: 3. There are 13 residues in the CDR3.

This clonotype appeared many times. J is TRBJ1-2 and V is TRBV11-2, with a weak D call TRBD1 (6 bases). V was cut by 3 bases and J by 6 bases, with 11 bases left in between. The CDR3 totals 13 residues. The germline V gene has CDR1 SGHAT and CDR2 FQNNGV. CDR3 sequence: CASSFEGGDGYTF. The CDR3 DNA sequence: TGTGCCAGCAGCTTTGAAGGGGGTGATGGCTACACCTTC.

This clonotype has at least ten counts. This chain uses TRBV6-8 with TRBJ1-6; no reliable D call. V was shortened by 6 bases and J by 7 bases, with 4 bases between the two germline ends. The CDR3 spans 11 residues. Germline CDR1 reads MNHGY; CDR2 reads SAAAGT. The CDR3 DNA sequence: TGTGCCAGCAGGCGAAATTCACCCCTCCACTTT. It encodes CASRRNSPLHF.

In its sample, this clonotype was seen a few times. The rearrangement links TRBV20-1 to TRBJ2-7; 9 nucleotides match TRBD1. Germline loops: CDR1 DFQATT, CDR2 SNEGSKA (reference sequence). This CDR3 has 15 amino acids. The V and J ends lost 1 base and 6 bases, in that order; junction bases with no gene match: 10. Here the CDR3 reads CSARAPGQGHLEQYF. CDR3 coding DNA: TGCAGTGCTAGAGCACCGGGACAGGGTCACCTCGAGCAGTACTTC.

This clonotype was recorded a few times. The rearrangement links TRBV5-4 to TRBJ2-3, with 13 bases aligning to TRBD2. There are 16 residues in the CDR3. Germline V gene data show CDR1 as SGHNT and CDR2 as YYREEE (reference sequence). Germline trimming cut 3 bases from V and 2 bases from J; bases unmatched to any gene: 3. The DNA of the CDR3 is TGTGCCAGCAGCTCCGGGACTAGCGGGATCACAGATACGCAGTATTTT. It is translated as CASSSGTSGITDTQYF.

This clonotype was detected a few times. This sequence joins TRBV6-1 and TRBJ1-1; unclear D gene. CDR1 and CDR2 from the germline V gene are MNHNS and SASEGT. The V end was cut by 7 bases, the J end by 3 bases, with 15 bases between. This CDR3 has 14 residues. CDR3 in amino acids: CASMPSGIYTEAFF. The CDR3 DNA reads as TGTGCCAGCATGCCCAGTGGGATATACACTGAAGCTTTCTTT.

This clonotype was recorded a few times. Here the CDR3 reads CASSYSAGRSAGNTIYF. The CDR3, as DNA: TGTGCCAGCAGTTACTCAGCAGGGCGATCAGCTGGAAACACCATATATTTT. The chain employs TRBV6-2 or TRBV6-3 and TRBJ1-3; D might be TRBD1 (5 bases). The CDR3 is made up of 17 amino acids. The V gene's germline CDR1 is MNHEY and CDR2 SVGEGT. V was trimmed by 0 bases and J by 2 bases, leaving 14 bases between them.

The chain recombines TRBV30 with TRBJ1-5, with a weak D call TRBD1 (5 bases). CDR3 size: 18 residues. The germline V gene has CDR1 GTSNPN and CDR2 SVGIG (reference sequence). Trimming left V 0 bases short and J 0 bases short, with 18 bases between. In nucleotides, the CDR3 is TGTGCCTGGAGTGTGAGCGGAGGGGCCTATTATAGCAATCAGCCCCAGCATTTT. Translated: CAWSVSGGAYYSNQPQHF.

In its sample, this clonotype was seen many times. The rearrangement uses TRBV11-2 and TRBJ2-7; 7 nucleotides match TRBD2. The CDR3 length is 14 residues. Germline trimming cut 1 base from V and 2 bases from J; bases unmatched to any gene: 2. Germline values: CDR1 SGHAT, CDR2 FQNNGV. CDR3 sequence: CASSLGDYAYEQYF. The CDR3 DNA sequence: TGTGCCAGCAGCTTAGGGGACTATGCCTACGAGCAGTACTTC.

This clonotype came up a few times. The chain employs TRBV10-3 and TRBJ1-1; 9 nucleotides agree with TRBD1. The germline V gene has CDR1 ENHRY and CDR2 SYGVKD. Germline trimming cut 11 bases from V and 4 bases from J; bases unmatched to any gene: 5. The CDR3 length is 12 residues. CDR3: CAAGQGITEAFF. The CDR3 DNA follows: TGTGCCGCCGGACAGGGGATCACTGAAGCTTTCTTT.

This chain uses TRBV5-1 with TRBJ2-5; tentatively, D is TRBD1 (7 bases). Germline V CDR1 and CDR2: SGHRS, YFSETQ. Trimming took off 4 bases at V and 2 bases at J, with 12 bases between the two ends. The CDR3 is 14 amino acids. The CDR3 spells CASSVQGGQETQYF. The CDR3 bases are TGCGCCAGCAGCGTCCAGGGGGGACAAGAGACCCAGTACTTC.

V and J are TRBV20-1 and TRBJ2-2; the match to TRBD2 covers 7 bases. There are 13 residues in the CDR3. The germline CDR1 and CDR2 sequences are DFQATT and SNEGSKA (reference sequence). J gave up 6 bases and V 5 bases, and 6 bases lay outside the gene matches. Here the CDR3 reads CSAAREPPGELFF. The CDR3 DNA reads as TGCAGTGCTGCGCGGGAGCCACCCGGGGAGCTGTTTTTT.

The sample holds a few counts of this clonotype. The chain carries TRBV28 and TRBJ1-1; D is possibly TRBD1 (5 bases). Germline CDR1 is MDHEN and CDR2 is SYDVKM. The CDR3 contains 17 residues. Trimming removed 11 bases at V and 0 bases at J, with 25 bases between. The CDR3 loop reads CAAFPVGAGFMNTEAFF. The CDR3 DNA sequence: TGTGCCGCCTTTCCGGTTGGGGCAGGTTTCATGAACACTGAAGCTTTCTTT.

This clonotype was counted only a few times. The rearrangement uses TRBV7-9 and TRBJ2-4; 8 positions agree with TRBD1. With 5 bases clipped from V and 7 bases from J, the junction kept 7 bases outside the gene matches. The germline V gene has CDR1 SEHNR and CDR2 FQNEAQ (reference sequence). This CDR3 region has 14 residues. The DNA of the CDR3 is TGTGCCAGCAGCCCTACAGGGGGAGCGAACATTCAGTACTTC. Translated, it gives CASSPTGGANIQYF.

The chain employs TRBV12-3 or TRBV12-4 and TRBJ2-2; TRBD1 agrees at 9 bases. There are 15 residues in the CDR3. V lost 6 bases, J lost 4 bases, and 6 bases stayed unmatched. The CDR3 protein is CASRRQGVATGELFF. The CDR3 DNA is TGTGCCAGCAGGCGACAGGGGGTAGCCACCGGGGAGCTGTTTTTT.